These T cell receptor beta chains were read from a single sample in a study of cytomegalovirus exposure and HLA in healthy donors. The assay was immunoSEQ multiplex PCR, and TCRdb's table has in-frame clones only and misses some. The table has about 150,000 clones, about 82% seen once. The sample taken for sequencing was PBMCs. These receptors came from a human donor in good health. The CDR3 runs from the conserved cysteine through the conserved F or W. The order of the fields is V gene, CDR3 protein.

TRBV28,CASSPQGGGNQPQHF
TRBV5-4,CASSLALRAYTGELFF
TRBV30,CAWSVIAGPYNEQFF
TRBV5-1,CASSYRASGRADTQYF
TRBV25-1,CASSEGRLAGENSYEQYF
TRBV6-6,CASSSSDQPQHF
TRBV4-1,CASSQEVQGANTGELFF
TRBV19,CASWDRENTGELFF
TRBV6-6,CASSPEGSGGQYF
TRBV6-6,CASSYSSGYYEQYF
TRBV28,CASSFTGAIGNQPQHF
TRBV4-1,CASSRDQTATYEQYF
TRBV27,CASSPRRFLATYEQYF
TRBV9,CASSKFDRNTEAFF
TRBV6-6,CASSKTGVGELFF
TRBV19,CASSIEDRSYTF